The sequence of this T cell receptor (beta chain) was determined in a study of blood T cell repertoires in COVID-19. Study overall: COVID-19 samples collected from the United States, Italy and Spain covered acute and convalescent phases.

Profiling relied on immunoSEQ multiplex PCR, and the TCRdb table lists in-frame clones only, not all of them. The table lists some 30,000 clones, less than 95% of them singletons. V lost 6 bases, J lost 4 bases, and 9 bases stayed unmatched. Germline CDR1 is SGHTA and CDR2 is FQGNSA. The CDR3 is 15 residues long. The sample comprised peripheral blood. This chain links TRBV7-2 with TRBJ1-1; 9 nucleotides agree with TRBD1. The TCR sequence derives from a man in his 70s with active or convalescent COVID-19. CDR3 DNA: TGTGCCAGCAGTTCCGGGACAGGGTTCGCCACTGAAGCTTTCTTT. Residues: CASSSGTGFATEAFF.